The clone carrying this T cell receptor beta chain occurred a few times. What it binds is unknown. The data are from a study of T cell repertoires in cytomegalovirus infection. Background on the study: As its CMV epitopes, the study selected recently identified HLA-C-restricted and well-studied HLA-B-restricted targets. TCR beta signatures that were public indicated CMV infection and matching HLA type. Study-wide results and caveats: Clonotypes of TCR beta that were HLA-C-restricted and CMV-specific dominated the ex vivo response. Pooled public TCR beta family frequency picked out CMV carriers with the relevant HLA.

One entry per CDR3 protein, called by TCRdb with MiXCR from the reads. Among about 110,000 distinct CDR3 sequences listed, more than 30% were seen once. Germline lookup yields CDR1 MDHEN and CDR2 SYDVKM. CDR3 length: 14 amino acids. With 3 bases removed from V and 0 bases from J, the gap between germline ends came to 6 bases. V is TRBV28 and J is TRBJ1-5; D is ambiguous. The TCR comes from a human donor in good health (CMV status not recorded). Some clones in this sample may be carry-over from other donors' samples. The sequencing here drew on CD8+ T cells from cultured PBMCs, taken from culture after CMV antigen stimulation. The CDR3 loop reads CASSFGYSNQPQHF. The CDR3 DNA sequence: TGTGCCAGCAGTTTCGGGTATAGCAATCAGCCCCAGCATTTT.